Sequencing of this T cell receptor (beta chain) was carried out in a study of shared clonotypes between healthy human individuals. The study's findings and limits: Sequencing depth was predicted to influence how clonotypes are shared among donors.

The germline V and J ends were trimmed by 6 bases and 10 bases, with 22 bases remaining between them. This CDR3 comprises 15 residues. The germline gives CDR1 SGHAT, CDR2 FQNNGV. With respect to this clone: As yet, its antigen is unknown.

Generated by immunoSEQ multiplex PCR, the TCRdb table keeps only in-frame clones and is missing some. The profile shows some 1,400,000 clones, around 97% of them singletons. The rearrangement uses TRBV11-2 and TRBJ2-1, with a weak D call TRBD2 (7 bases). This clonotype originated in a man in his thirties or forties in good health. The sequenced sample was naive CD4+ T cells sorted from blood. Subset given: CD45RA+ positively selected. The CDR3 nucleotides are TGTGCCAGCAGGACCCCGGGGGGCGGGGGCTGGGAGCAGTTCTTC. Its translation: CASRTPGGGGWEQFF.